Presented here are 31 T cell receptor beta chains from one specimen sequenced in a study of shared clonotypes between healthy human individuals. Sequencing used immunoSEQ multiplex PCR; TCRdb keeps in-frame clones, though not all of them. The sample lists millions of clones, 85% to 95% seen once, with more than 0.1% in the top ten. Sequenced: naive CD4+ T cells sorted from blood. Described subset: CD45RA+ positively selected. Receptors originate from a man younger than 30 in good health.

The chain uses TRBV27 and TRBJ2-7; 10 bases line up with TRBD2. Germline V gene lookup returns CDR1 MNHEY and CDR2 SMNVEV (reference sequence). J was trimmed by 2 bases and V by 4 bases; bases with no gene match: 5. This CDR3 comprises 15 residues. The CDR3 protein is CASSYTAGGPYEQYF. The CDR3 DNA is TGTGCCAGCAGTTACACAGCGGGAGGGCCCTACGAGCAGTACTTC.

With respect to this clone: Additional DNA sequences in this sample encode the identical CDR3. The J gene is TRBJ2-5, the V gene TRBV5-1; 8 bases line up with TRBD1. The V and J ends lost 4 bases and 2 bases, in that order; junction bases with no gene match: 1. From germline, CDR1 is SGHRS and CDR2 YFSETQ. The CDR3 spans 13 residues. The CDR3 nucleotides read TGCGCCAGCAGCACAGGGGGTCAAGAGACCCAGTACTTC. The encoded protein is CASSTGGQETQYF.

The chain uses TRBV5-4 and TRBJ2-5; 8 bases are a match to TRBD1. The J call may be incorrect, as the DNA end agrees better with TRBJ2-7. CDR1 SGHNT and CDR2 YYREEE come from the germline V gene (reference sequence). This CDR3 is 16 amino acids long. The CDR3 DNA is TGTGCCAGCAGCCGGCTCGCCGGGACAGGATCCTACGAGCAGTACTTC. This sequence encodes CASSRLAGTGSYEQYF.

The rearrangement uses TRBV10-3 and TRBJ2-3; 13 bases are shared with TRBD2. Looked up from germline, CDR1 is ENHRY and CDR2 is SYGVKD. The V segment lost 0 bases and the J segment 5 bases; nucleotides outside the gene matches: 2. The CDR3 is 16 amino acids. CDR3 region: CAISESTSGGLDTQYF. In DNA form, the CDR3 reads TGTGCCATCAGTGAGTCGACTAGCGGGGGGTTAGATACGCAGTATTTT.

J is TRBJ2-7 and V is TRBV29-1; D possibly corresponds to TRBD2 (5 bases). The CDR3 loop spans 14 amino acids. Germline V lookup: CDR1 SQVTM, CDR2 ANQGSEA. Trimming took 7 bases from V and 0 from J, leaving 16 bases between them. CDR3 nucleotide sequence: TGCAGCGCCGGTACCGGGGTTACCTCCTACGAGCAGTACTTC. This gives the protein CSAGTGVTSYEQYF.

The CDR3 DNA sequence: TGTGCCAGTAGTATAGACACGCAGAATGAAAAACTGTTTTTT. This translates into CASSIDTQNEKLFF. This rearrangement joins TRBV19 to TRBJ1-4; D not certain. The CDR3 totals 14 residues. V was trimmed by 0 bases and J by 5 bases, leaving 7 bases between them. Germline V gene data show CDR1 as LNHDA and CDR2 as SQIVND (reference sequence).

V and J are TRBV7-2 and TRBJ1-2; D is unresolved. Trimming took 5 bases from V and 0 from J, leaving 7 bases between them. Germline CDR1 and CDR2: SGHTA and FQGNSA. The CDR3 extends over 13 amino acids. This CDR3 is CASSMTPNYGYTF. CDR3 nucleotide sequence: TGTGCCAGCAGCATGACACCTAACTATGGCTACACCTTC.

This chain joins TRBV5-4 and TRBJ1-2, with D perhaps TRBD1 (6 bases). The germline V and J ends were trimmed by 4 bases and 8 bases, with 15 bases remaining between them. This CDR3 region has 13 residues. From germline, CDR1 is SGHNT and CDR2 YYREEE (reference sequence). This chain's CDR3 is CASSPSGVGGYTF. CDR3 coding DNA: TGTGCCAGCAGCCCCTCAGGGGTCGGAGGCTACACCTTC.

This CDR3 is CASSSSGGIIYEQYF. CDR3 DNA sequence: TGTGCCAGCAGTTCTAGCGGGGGCATCATCTACGAGCAGTACTTC. The chain links TRBV6-5 to TRBJ2-7, with 10 bases lining up with TRBD2. CDR1 MNHEY and CDR2 SVGAGI come from the germline V gene. Germline trimming cut 4 bases from V and 3 bases from J; bases unmatched to any gene: 6. The CDR3 totals 15 residues.

This chain links TRBV6-6 with TRBJ2-3, with D possibly TRBD2 on 5 matching bases. Germline V lookup: CDR1 MNHNY, CDR2 SVGAGI (reference sequence). V lost 3 bases and J lost 0, with 13 bases in between. The CDR3 runs to 16 residues. CDR3 coding DNA: TGTGCCAGCAGTTATCCGCTAGCAACAAGCACAGATACGCAGTATTTT. Translation: CASSYPLATSTDTQYF.

V is TRBV6-5 and J is TRBJ2-7; 12 bases align to TRBD2. The V gene end was trimmed by 2 bases and the J gene end by 7 bases; junction bases not matched to a gene: 9. This CDR3 region has 16 residues. CDR1 is MNHEY, CDR2 SVGAGI, per germline. As DNA, the CDR3 is TGTGCCAGCAGTTACCAGTCTAGCGGGAGGGGTTTGGAGCAGTACTTC. Its translation is CASSYQSSGRGLEQYF.

The chain is built from TRBV10-1 and TRBJ2-5, with 7 bases aligning to TRBD1. Germline assignment: CDR1 WNHNN and CDR2 SYGVQD (reference sequence). The CDR3 totals 16 residues. The junction had 11 bases not matched to a gene; V was cut back by 2 bases and J by 5 bases. CDR3 bases: TGCGCCAGCAGTGAGCCCGAAGGGGGCATGGGGGAGACCCAGTACTTC. Its translation is CASSEPEGGMGETQYF.

The rearrangement uses TRBV28 and TRBJ1-6, with 7 bases aligning to TRBD1. The CDR3 length is 15 residues. V shed 6 bases and J 5 bases; nucleotides not matched to a gene: 7. Germline values: CDR1 MDHEN, CDR2 SYDVKM. CDR3 protein: CASRPSTGNNSPLHF. Here the CDR3 DNA reads TGTGCCAGCAGGCCATCGACAGGGAATAATTCACCCCTCCACTTT.

The chain joins TRBV5-1 to TRBJ2-1; 9 bases map to TRBD1. V shed 4 bases, J shed 4 bases, and the junction held 6 bases outside the gene matches. Germline assignment: CDR1 SGHRS and CDR2 YFSETQ. The CDR3 contains 15 residues. CDR3 in amino acids: CASSPGTGKYNEQFF. The CDR3 DNA sequence: TGCGCCAGCAGCCCCGGGACAGGGAAATACAATGAGCAGTTCTTC.

The chain recombines TRBV11-1 with TRBJ2-7; possible D gene TRBD1, 6 bases. With 4 bases removed from V and 3 bases from J, the gap between germline ends came to 19 bases. This CDR3 contains 16 residues. CDR1 and CDR2 from the germline V gene are SGHAT and FQDESV (reference sequence). This chain's CDR3 is CASSSYSGVLNYEQYF. Written as DNA, the CDR3 is TGTGCCAGCAGCTCCTACTCAGGGGTCCTAAACTACGAGCAGTACTTC.

V gene TRBV6-1 combines with J gene TRBJ1-1, with unresolved D. This CDR3 comprises 11 residues. Germline loops: CDR1 MNHNS, CDR2 SASEGT. The V gene lost 6 bases and the J gene lost 3 bases, with 5 bases spanning the gap. CDR3 in DNA: TGTGCCAGCAGAAGGGACACTGAAGCTTTCTTT. As protein: CASRRDTEAFF.

The CDR3 DNA follows: TGTGCCAGCAGCTTCCGGGAGAGCTCCTACAATGAGCAGTTCTTC. Encoded protein: CASSFRESSYNEQFF. This chain connects TRBV7-2 to TRBJ2-1; D perhaps matches TRBD2 (6 bases). The germline V gene has CDR1 SGHTA and CDR2 FQGNSA. V was shortened by 3 bases and J by 0 bases, with 9 bases between the two germline ends. The CDR3 contains 15 residues.

V usage is TRBV4-1 and J usage is TRBJ2-3, with D unclear. Germline V gives CDR1 MGHRA, CDR2 YSYEKL. The length of the CDR3 is 17 residues. V was clipped by 4 bases and J by 0 bases, with 17 bases between them. DNA for the CDR3: TGCGCCAGCAGCCGCCCGGGTAGGACGCAGAGCACAGATACGCAGTATTTT. Translation: CASSRPGRTQSTDTQYF.

The rearrangement joins TRBV5-4 to TRBJ2-4; 7 bases align to TRBD2. Germline V gene lookup returns CDR1 SGHNT and CDR2 YYREEE (reference sequence). This CDR3 contains 14 residues. J lost 8 bases, V lost 1 base, and 6 bases had no gene match. The chain's CDR3 is CASSLRGGGDIQYF. The DNA for the CDR3 is TGTGCCAGCAGCTTGCGCGGGGGTGGAGACATTCAGTACTTC.

This chain joins TRBV6-5 and TRBJ2-7; D is undetermined. CDR3 length: 13 residues. V was cut by 6 bases and J by 0 bases, with 9 bases left in between. In germline, CDR1 is MNHEY, CDR2 SVGAGI. The CDR3 sequence: CASRKDGSYEQYF. In DNA form, the CDR3 reads TGTGCCAGCAGGAAGGACGGCTCCTACGAGCAGTACTTC.

In the case of this clone: The same CDR3 arises from other DNA sequences in this sample as well. V usage is TRBV19 and J usage is TRBJ2-7, with D perhaps matching TRBD1 or TRBD2 (7 bases each). This CDR3 is 13 amino acids long. V lost 8 bases, J lost 2 bases, and 13 bases lay in between. The germline V gene has CDR1 LNHDA and CDR2 SQIVND (reference sequence). CDR3 protein: CASSRGGAYEQYF. The CDR3 DNA is TGTGCCAGTTCCAGGGGGGGTGCCTACGAGCAGTACTTC. The variable domain in full, with the rest retrieved from reference TRBV19 and TRBJ2-7, is DGGITQSPKYLFRKEGQNVTLSCEQNLNHDAMYWYRQDPGQGLRLIYYSQIVNDFQKGDIAEGYSVSREKKESFPLTVTSAQKNPTAFYLCASSRGGAYEQYFGPGTRLTVT.

V usage is TRBV18 and J usage is TRBJ1-1; D perhaps matches TRBD1 (5 bases). The CDR3 runs 13 residues. Trimming shortened V by 0 bases and J by 7 bases, and 9 bases separated the two germline ends. Looked up from germline, CDR1 is KGHSH and CDR2 is LQKENI. Here the CDR3 reads CASSPPGAGEAFF. The CDR3 DNA sequence: TGTGCCAGCTCACCACCAGGGGCGGGTGAAGCTTTCTTT.

This chain joins TRBV10-3 and TRBJ2-3; no definite D call. V was shortened by 4 bases and J by 0 bases, with 11 bases between the two germline ends. Per germline, CDR1 ENHRY and CDR2 SYGVKD. The CDR3 totals 15 residues. CDR3 nucleotide sequence: TGTGCCATCAGTGGCCATCCTGGGAGCACAGATACGCAGTATTTT. Protein sequence: CAISGHPGSTDTQYF.

The chain employs TRBV30 and TRBJ2-4; D uncertain. Germline loops: CDR1 GTSNPN, CDR2 SVGIG (reference sequence). The CDR3 length is 12 residues. The ends were cut back, 3 bases at V and 1 base at J, with 4 bases in the middle. CDR3 sequence reads: CAWRDAKNIQYF. The CDR3 bases are TGTGCCTGGAGGGACGCCAAAAACATTCAGTACTTC.

The gene calls are TRBV9 and TRBJ1-2; D gene ambiguous. The CDR3 covers 15 residues. Trimming removed 4 bases from V and 2 bases from J, with 15 bases in between. Germline V CDR1 and CDR2: SGDLS, YYNGEE. The CDR3 is CASSSLGQKNYGYTF. In DNA, the CDR3 is TGTGCCAGCAGCTCCCTGGGTCAGAAAAACTATGGCTACACCTTC. The full variable domain, completed using reference TRBV9 and TRBJ1-2, is DSGVTQTPKHLITATGQRVTLRCSPRSGDLSVYWYQQSLDQGLQFLIQYYNGEERAKGNILERFSAQQFPDLHSELNLSSLELGDSALYFCASSSLGQKNYGYTFGSGTRLTVV.

There are a few counts of this clone. As the CDR3 is not closed by the conserved phenylalanine or tryptophan, this likely results from a read error. The DNA is omitted, as the CDR3 cannot be located on it reliably, and the CDR3 follows TCRdb's listing. The CDR3 here is CASSESGEI. The chain recombines TRBV25-1 with TRBJ1-2; no check of the table's D call, TRBD1, against the DNA was made. Looked up from germline, CDR1 is MGHDK and CDR2 is SYGVNS. 9 amino acids form the CDR3, both terminal residues included.

The CDR3 coding sequence is TGCGCCAGCAGCCTACAGGGCCTTATGGGGGACACTGAAGCTTTCTTT. As protein: CASSLQGLMGDTEAFF. V and J are TRBV5-1 and TRBJ1-1, with D perhaps TRBD1 (6 bases). The V and J ends lost 4 bases and 3 bases respectively, with 19 bases between them. CDR3 length: 16 residues. In germline, CDR1 is SGHRS, CDR2 YFSETQ.

This rearrangement joins TRBV18 to TRBJ2-7; D not certain. Trimming shortened V by 6 bases and J by 5 bases, and 11 bases separated the two germline ends. Germline V gene lookup returns CDR1 KGHSH and CDR2 LQKENI. The CDR3 is 12 amino acids. For the CDR3, the DNA is TGTGCCAGCTCCCCCCCGCAGGACGAGCAGTACTTC. As protein: CASSPPQDEQYF.

This clone was counted once. This chain links TRBV12-1 with TRBJ2-2; the D call TRBD1 from the table was never checked on the DNA. TRBV12-1 is annotated as a pseudogene. This CDR3 is built from 17 residues. CDR3 bases: TGTGCCAGCAGCCCCCAATTTGGCAGGGCCCTTCCCGGGGAGCTGTTTTTT. Translating gives CASSPQFGRALPGELFF.

The V and J genes are TRBV10-3 and TRBJ2-7, with TRBD1 matching 10 bases. Trimming removed 10 bases from V and 3 bases from J; junction bases left unmatched: 9. The V gene's germline CDR1 is ENHRY and CDR2 SYGVKD. This CDR3 is built from 14 residues. The CDR3 region is CATKGGTGDYEQYF. In DNA, the CDR3 is TGTGCCACCAAAGGCGGGACAGGGGACTACGAGCAGTACTTC.

The V call is TRBV7-9, the J call TRBJ2-3; D call uncertain. The CDR3 is 15 amino acids. Germline-derived CDR1 and CDR2 are SEHNR and FQNEAQ (reference sequence). V lost 1 base and J 2 bases, leaving 10 bases between the germline ends. CDR3 DNA: TGTGCCAGCAGCTTAGGGGCATCTGCCACAGATACGCAGTATTTT. It codes for CASSLGASATDTQYF.